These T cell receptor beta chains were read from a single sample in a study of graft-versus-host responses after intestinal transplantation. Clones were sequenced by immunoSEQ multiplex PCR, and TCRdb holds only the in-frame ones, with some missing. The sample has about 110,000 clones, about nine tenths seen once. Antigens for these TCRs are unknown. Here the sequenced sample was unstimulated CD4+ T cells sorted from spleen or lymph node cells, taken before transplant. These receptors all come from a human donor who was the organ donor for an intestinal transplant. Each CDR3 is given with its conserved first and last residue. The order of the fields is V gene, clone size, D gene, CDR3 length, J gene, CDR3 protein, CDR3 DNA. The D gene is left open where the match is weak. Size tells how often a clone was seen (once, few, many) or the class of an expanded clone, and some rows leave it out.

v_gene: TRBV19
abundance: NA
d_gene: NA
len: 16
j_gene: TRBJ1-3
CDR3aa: CASIGSRGPDGNTIYF
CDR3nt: TGTGCCAGTATTGGGTCTCGGGGGCCGGATGGAAACACCATATATTTT

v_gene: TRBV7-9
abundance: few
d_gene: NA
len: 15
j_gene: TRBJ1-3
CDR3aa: CASSARGTTGNTIYF
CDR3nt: TGTGCCAGCAGCGCCCGAGGGACAACGGGAAACACCATATATTTT

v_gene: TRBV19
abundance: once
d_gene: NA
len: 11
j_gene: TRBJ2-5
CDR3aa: CASNIGGAQYF
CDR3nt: TGTGCCAGTAATATAGGGGGTGCCCAGTACTTC

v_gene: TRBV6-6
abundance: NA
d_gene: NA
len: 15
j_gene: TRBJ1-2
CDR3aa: CASRAGTTANYGYTF
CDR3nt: TGTGCCAGCAGAGCAGGGACAACAGCTAACTATGGCTACACCTTC

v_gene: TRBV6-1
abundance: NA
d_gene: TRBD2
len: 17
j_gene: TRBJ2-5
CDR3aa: CASSEAPRRGGRVTQYF
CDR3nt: TGTGCCAGCAGTGAAGCTCCTAGACGGGGGGGCCGAGTGACCCAGTACTTC

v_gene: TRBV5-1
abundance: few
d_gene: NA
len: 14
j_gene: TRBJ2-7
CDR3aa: CASSLLGQGDEQYF
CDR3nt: TGCGCCAGCAGCTTGTTGGGGCAGGGAGACGAGCAGTACTTC

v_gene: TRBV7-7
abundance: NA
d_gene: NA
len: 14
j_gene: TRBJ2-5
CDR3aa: CASSLDQAHPTQYF
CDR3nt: TGTGCCAGCAGCTTGGACCAGGCCCACCCCACCCAGTACTTC

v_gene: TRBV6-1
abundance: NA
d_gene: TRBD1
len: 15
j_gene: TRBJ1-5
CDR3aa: CASSSPDRVGQPQHF
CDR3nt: TGTGCCAGCAGCTCACCGGACAGGGTGGGTCAGCCCCAGCATTTT

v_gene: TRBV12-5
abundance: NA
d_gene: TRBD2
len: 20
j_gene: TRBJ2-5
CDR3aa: CASGSLNRLAGGSYQETQYF
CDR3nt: TGTGCTAGTGGCTCACTCAACAGACTAGCGGGAGGCTCGTACCAAGAGACCCAGTACTTC

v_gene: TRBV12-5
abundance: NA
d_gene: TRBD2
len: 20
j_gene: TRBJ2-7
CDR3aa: CASGWASGLAGAKDFYEQYF
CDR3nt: TGTGCTAGTGGTTGGGCCTCGGGACTAGCGGGAGCTAAGGACTTCTACGAGCAGTACTTC

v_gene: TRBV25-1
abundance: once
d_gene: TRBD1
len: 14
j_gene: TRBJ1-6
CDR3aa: CASTSGQGESPLHF
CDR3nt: TGTGCCAGCACCTCCGGACAGGGCGAATCACCCCTCCACTTT

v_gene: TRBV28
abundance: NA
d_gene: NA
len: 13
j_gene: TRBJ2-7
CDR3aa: CASRWSGSIEQYF
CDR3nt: TGTGCCAGCAGATGGAGCGGGTCTATCGAGCAGTACTTC

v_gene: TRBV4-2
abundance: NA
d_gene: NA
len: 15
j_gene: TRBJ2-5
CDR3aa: CASSPRGIVRETQYF
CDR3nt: TGTGCCAGCAGCCCTAGGGGCATTGTGAGAGAGACCCAGTACTTC

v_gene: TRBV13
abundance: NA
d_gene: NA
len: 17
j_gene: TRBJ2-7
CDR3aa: CASSFTPLGLSSYEQYF
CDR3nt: TGTGCCAGCAGCTTCACCCCGCTGGGACTGAGCTCCTACGAGCAGTACTTC

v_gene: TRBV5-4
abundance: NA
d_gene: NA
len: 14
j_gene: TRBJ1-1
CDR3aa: CASSTPRWGVEAFF
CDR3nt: TGTGCCAGCAGCACCCCTCGCTGGGGCGTTGAAGCTTTCTTT

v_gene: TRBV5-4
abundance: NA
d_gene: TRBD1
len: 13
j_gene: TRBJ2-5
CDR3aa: CASSLQGAETQYF
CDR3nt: TGTGCCAGCAGCTTGCAGGGGGCAGAGACCCAGTACTTC